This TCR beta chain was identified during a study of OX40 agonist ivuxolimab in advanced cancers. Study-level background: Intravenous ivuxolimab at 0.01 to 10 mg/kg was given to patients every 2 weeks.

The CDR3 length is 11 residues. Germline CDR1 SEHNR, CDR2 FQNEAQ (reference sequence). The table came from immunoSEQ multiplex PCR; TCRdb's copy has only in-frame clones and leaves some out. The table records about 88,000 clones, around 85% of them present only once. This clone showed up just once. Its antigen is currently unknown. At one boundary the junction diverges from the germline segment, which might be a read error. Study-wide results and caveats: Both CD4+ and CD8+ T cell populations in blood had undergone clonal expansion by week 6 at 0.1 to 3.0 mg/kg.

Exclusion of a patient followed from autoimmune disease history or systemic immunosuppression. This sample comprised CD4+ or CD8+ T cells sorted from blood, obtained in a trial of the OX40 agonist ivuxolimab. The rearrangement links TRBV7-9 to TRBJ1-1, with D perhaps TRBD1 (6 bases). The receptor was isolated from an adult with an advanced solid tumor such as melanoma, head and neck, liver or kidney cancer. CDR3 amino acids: CASSFPRDMTF. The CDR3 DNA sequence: TGTGCCAGCAGCTTTCCCCGGGACATGACCTTT.